The 13 T cell receptor beta chains given below trace back to one sample, sequenced in a study of blood T cell repertoires in COVID-19. Clones were sequenced by immunoSEQ multiplex PCR, and TCRdb holds only the in-frame ones, with some missing. This table has 100,000 or so clones, more than 80% appearing once. Sample: peripheral blood. These receptors all stem from an elderly woman with acute or convalescent COVID-19.

The chain has TRBV20-1 and TRBJ2-1; the D is unclear. The CDR3 spans 10 residues. CDR1 is DFQATT, CDR2 SNEGSKA, per germline (reference sequence). Trimming cost V 5 bases and J 5 bases, with 4 bases left between them. The CDR3 coding sequence is TGCAGTGCTTCTAACAATGAGCAGTTCTTC. Its protein product is CSASNNEQFF.

J is TRBJ1-1 and V is TRBV28, with 7 bases aligning to TRBD1. The CDR3 extends over 19 amino acids. Germline trimming cut 3 bases from V and 0 bases from J; bases unmatched to any gene: 16. Germline V gene lookup returns CDR1 MDHEN and CDR2 SYDVKM. The CDR3 coding sequence is TGTGCCAGCAGTTTTAGGCCGACAGGGTGGGAGGTGATGAACACTGAAGCTTTCTTT. This sequence encodes CASSFRPTGWEVMNTEAFF.

V gene TRBV7-9 combines with J gene TRBJ1-1; D gene unclear. This CDR3 spans 15 amino acids. V lost 0 bases to trimming and J lost 0 bases, with 8 bases between them. The V gene's germline CDR1 is SEHNR and CDR2 FQNEAQ (reference sequence). The DNA of the CDR3 is TGTGCCAGCAGCTTAGCCCCAGGCTTGAACACTGAAGCTTTCTTT. This translates into CASSLAPGLNTEAFF. Together with reference TRBV7-9 and TRBJ1-1, the CDR3 gives the full variable domain: DTGVSQNPRHKITKRGQNVTFRCDPISEHNRLYWYRQTLGQGPEFLTYFQNEAQLEKSRLLSDRFSAERPKGSFSTLEIQRTEQGDSAMYLCASSLAPGLNTEAFFGQGTRLTVV.

The CDR3 here is CASSLTRQGGYGYTF. The CDR3 nucleotides read TGCGCCAGCAGCTTGACCAGACAGGGGGGCTATGGCTACACCTTC. The V gene is TRBV5-1, the J gene TRBJ1-2; 9 bases line up with TRBD1. Trimming took 1 base from V and 4 from J; bases not matched to a gene: 5. There are 15 residues in the CDR3. Germline V gene sequence: CDR1 SGHRS, CDR2 YFSETQ.

The V gene is TRBV3-1 (or the pseudogene TRBV3-2), the J gene TRBJ1-4, with D perhaps matching TRBD1 (6 bases). The CDR3 extends over 15 amino acids. The V end lost 1 base, the J end lost 4 bases, and 10 bases lay between the germline ends. Looked up from germline, CDR1 is LGHDT and CDR2 is YNNKEL (reference sequence). Written as DNA, the CDR3 is TGTGCCAGCAGCCAAGGGACAGCCATTAATGAAAAACTGTTTTTT. It yields the protein CASSQGTAINEKLFF.

The CDR3 region is CASSESLLSSYEQYF. The CDR3 region has the DNA TGCGCCAGCAGCGAAAGTCTCCTGAGCTCCTACGAGCAGTACTTC. The gene calls are TRBV10-1 and TRBJ2-7; D remains unclear. Trimming stripped 6 bases from V and 0 bases from J, with 15 bases between. CDR3 length: 15 residues. The germline V gene encodes CDR1 WNHNN and CDR2 SYGVQD (reference sequence).

The V gene is TRBV4-1, the J gene TRBJ2-7, with 9 positions matching TRBD1. This CDR3 is built from 15 residues. The germline V gene encodes CDR1 MGHRA and CDR2 YSYEKL. V was pared by 2 bases and J by 2 bases, with 4 bases of the junction left unmatched. CDR3 nucleotides: TGCGCCAGCAGCCAAAAAAGGACAGGGGCCTACGAGCAGTACTTC. This gives the protein CASSQKRTGAYEQYF.

This clone showed up just once. The V and J genes are TRBV28 and TRBJ2-7; the D gene is possibly TRBD2 (6 bases). The V gene lost 3 bases and the J gene lost 12 bases, with 18 bases spanning the gap. CDR3 length equals 13 residues. Germline CDR1 is MDHEN and CDR2 is SYDVKM. The CDR3 nucleotides are TGTGCCAGCAGTTTCCCCGAACGACGGGAGTGGTACTTC. Residues: CASSFPERREWYF.

The V call is TRBV2, the J call TRBJ1-1; D is undetermined. The CDR3 extends over 13 amino acids. Germline V lookup: CDR1 SNHLY, CDR2 FYNNEI. The V gene lost 5 bases and the J gene lost 1 base, with 8 bases spanning the gap. The CDR3 sequence is CASSHPGNTEAFF. As DNA, the CDR3 is TGTGCCAGCAGTCACCCAGGGAACACTGAAGCTTTCTTT.

This clone was recorded a few times. The CDR3 spells CASSATGAGQYF. CDR3 nucleotide sequence: TGCGCCAGCAGCGCCACAGGGGCCGGGCAGTACTTC. This sequence joins TRBV5-1 and TRBJ2-7, with 7 bases matching TRBD1. With 4 bases clipped from V and 9 bases from J, the junction kept 7 bases outside the gene matches. From germline, CDR1 is SGHRS and CDR2 YFSETQ. The CDR3 consists of 12 residues.

The chain couples TRBV5-1 to TRBJ2-2, with TRBD2 identical over 8 bases. In germline, CDR1 is SGHRS, CDR2 YFSETQ. J lost 5 bases, V lost 4 bases, and 4 bases had no gene match. This CDR3 spans 14 amino acids. Here the CDR3 DNA reads TGCGCCAGCAGCCCAGGACTAGCAACCGGGGAGCTGTTTTTT. Amino acids: CASSPGLATGELFF.

The CDR3 DNA is TGTGCCAGCAGCTCTGGGACAGAGCCCCAGCATTTT. Translating gives CASSSGTEPQHF. The rearrangement uses TRBV6-5 and TRBJ1-5; 7 bases are a match to TRBD1. After removal of 6 bases from V and 8 bases from J, the junction contained 4 bases not matched to a gene. The germline V gene has CDR1 MNHEY and CDR2 SVGAGI. The CDR3 contains 12 residues.

V gene TRBV27 combines with J gene TRBJ2-3, with D possibly TRBD1 on 6 matching bases. The germline V gene encodes CDR1 MNHEY and CDR2 SMNVEV (reference sequence). The CDR3 runs to 16 residues. V shed 1 base and J shed 0 bases, with 11 bases lying between them. The CDR3 here is CASSLLGGQSTDTQYF. CDR3 in DNA: TGTGCCAGCAGTTTATTAGGGGGTCAGAGCACAGATACGCAGTATTTT.